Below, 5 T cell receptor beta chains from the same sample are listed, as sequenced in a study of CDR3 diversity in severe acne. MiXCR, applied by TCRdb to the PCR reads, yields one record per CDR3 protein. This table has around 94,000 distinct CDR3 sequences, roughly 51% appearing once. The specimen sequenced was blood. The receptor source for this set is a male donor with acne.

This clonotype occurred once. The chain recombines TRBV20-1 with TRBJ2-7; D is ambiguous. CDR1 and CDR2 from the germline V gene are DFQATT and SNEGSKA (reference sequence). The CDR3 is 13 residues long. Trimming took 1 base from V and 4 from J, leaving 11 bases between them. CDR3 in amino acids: CSARAAGSYEQYF. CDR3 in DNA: TGCAGTGCTAGAGCGGCAGGATCTTACGAGCAGTACTTC.

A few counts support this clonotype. CDR3 nucleotide sequence: TGTGCCAGCTCACCACCGGGACTAGCGGGGCAAGAGACCCAGTACTTC. Translating gives CASSPPGLAGQETQYF. V gene TRBV18 combines with J gene TRBJ2-5; 13 positions match TRBD2. Germline V gene data show CDR1 as KGHSH and CDR2 as LQKENI. The junction had 0 bases not matched to a gene; V was cut back by 0 bases and J by 2 bases. The CDR3 loop spans 16 amino acids.

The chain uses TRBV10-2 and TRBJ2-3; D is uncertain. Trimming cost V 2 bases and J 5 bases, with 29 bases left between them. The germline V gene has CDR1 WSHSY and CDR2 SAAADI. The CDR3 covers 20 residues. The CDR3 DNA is TGCGCCAGCAGTGAGCCCGACATAACAACTTCTTTTCCGGACCAAGATACGCAGTATTTT. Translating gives CASSEPDITTSFPDQDTQYF.

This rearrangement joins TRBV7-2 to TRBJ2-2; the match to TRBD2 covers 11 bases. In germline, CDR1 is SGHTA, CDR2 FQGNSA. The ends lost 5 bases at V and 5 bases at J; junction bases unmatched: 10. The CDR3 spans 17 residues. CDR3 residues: CASSPTGTSGRTGELFF. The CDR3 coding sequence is TGTGCCAGCAGCCCAACCGGGACTAGCGGACGAACCGGGGAGCTGTTTTTT.

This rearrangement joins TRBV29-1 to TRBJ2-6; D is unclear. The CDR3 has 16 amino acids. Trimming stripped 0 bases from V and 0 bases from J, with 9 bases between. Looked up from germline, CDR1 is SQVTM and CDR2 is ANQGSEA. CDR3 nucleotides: TGCAGCGTTGAAGAAAACTCAAGCTCTGGGGCCAACGTCCTGACTTTC. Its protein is CSVEENSSSGANVLTF.